A selection of T cell receptor beta chains follows, all from one sample in a study of glioma-infiltrating T cells after dendritic cell vaccination. The protocol was immunoSEQ multiplex PCR, while the TCRdb copy is restricted to in-frame clones and leaves out a portion. The sample yields some 99,000 clones, 65% to 85% seen once. This specimen consisted of blood, obtained after dendritic cell vaccination. These receptors were obtained from a human donor with glioblastoma. CDR3s include the opening cysteine and the closing phenylalanine or tryptophan. D genes are given only for firm matches. The size entry is marked missing in some rows and otherwise reads once, few, many or a size class.

D: TRBD2; V: TRBV29-1; length: 14; size: NA; J: TRBJ2-5; CDR3: CSVGLAGGQETQYF; DNA: TGCAGCGTTGGACTAGCGGGGGGGCAAGAGACCCAGTACTTC
D: TRBD2; V: TRBV2; length: 13; size: NA; J: TRBJ2-7; CDR3: CASSEGLVDEQYF; DNA: TGTGCCAGCAGTGAGGGACTAGTCGACGAGCAGTACTTC
D: NA; V: TRBV18; length: 14; size: NA; J: TRBJ2-5; CDR3: CASSPRNSNGTQYF; DNA: TGTGCCAGCTCACCACGAAATAGCAACGGGACCCAGTACTTC
D: NA; V: TRBV7-9; length: 16; size: few; J: TRBJ2-1; CDR3: CASSLDAGGTNDEQFF; DNA: TGTGCCAGCAGCTTAGACGCTGGAGGGACGAACGATGAGCAGTTCTTC
D: NA; V: TRBV10-3; length: 15; size: NA; J: TRBJ2-7; CDR3: CAISDSTELGYEQYF; DNA: TGTGCCATCAGTGACTCCACAGAGCTGGGCTACGAGCAGTACTTC
D: TRBD1; V: TRBV18; length: 15; size: NA; J: TRBJ1-2; CDR3: CASSPLAGQGGGYTF; DNA: TGTGCCAGCTCACCACTAGCGGGACAGGGCGGTGGCTACACCTTC
D: NA; V: TRBV11-2; length: 14; size: once; J: TRBJ2-7; CDR3: CASSFGGALSEQYF; DNA: TGTGCCAGCAGCTTTGGGGGGGCATTGAGCGAGCAGTACTTC
D: NA; V: TRBV5-8; length: 16; size: NA; J: TRBJ1-6; CDR3: CASSLGSVSYNSPLHF; DNA: TGTGCCAGCAGCTTGGGCAGCGTCTCCTATAATTCACCCCTCCACTTT
D: NA; V: TRBV6-1; length: 13; size: once; J: TRBJ1-5; CDR3: CASSDSINQPQHF; DNA: TGTGCCAGCAGTGACAGTATTAATCAGCCCCAGCATTTT
D: NA; V: TRBV6-1; length: 14; size: NA; J: TRBJ2-7; CDR3: CASSARTLSYEQYF; DNA: TGTGCCAGCAGTGCCCGGACACTCTCCTACGAGCAGTACTTC
D: TRBD1; V: TRBV7-9; length: 16; size: NA; J: TRBJ1-2; CDR3: CASSWIPDRTNYGYTF; DNA: TGTGCCAGCAGCTGGATCCCGGACAGGACTAACTATGGCTACACCTTC
D: TRBD1; V: TRBV2; length: 16; size: NA; J: TRBJ1-1; CDR3: CASSDGSRGRETEAFF; DNA: TGTGCCAGCAGTGACGGGTCAAGGGGGCGCGAAACCGAAGCTTTCTTT
D: TRBD2; V: TRBV6-5; length: 15; size: few; J: TRBJ2-1; CDR3: CASRSRGGSYNEQFF; DNA: TGTGCCAGCAGGTCCCGCGGGGGGTCCTACAATGAGCAGTTCTTC
D: NA; V: TRBV4-1; length: 11; size: few; J: TRBJ2-4; CDR3: CASSQDTVQYF; DNA: TGCGCCAGCAGCCAAGATACAGTTCAGTACTTC
D: TRBD1; V: TRBV30; length: 15; size: few; J: TRBJ2-2; CDR3: CAWSVRGPTTGELFF; DNA: TGTGCCTGGAGTGTCAGGGGGCCAACAACCGGGGAGCTGTTTTTT
D: TRBD1; V: TRBV14; length: 14; size: NA; J: TRBJ1-4; CDR3: CASSLDRHNEKLFF; DNA: TGTGCCAGCAGCCTGGACAGGCATAATGAAAAACTGTTTTTT
D: TRBD1; V: TRBV6-5; length: 15; size: once; J: TRBJ2-5; CDR3: CASSYGTGFQETQYF; DNA: TGTGCCAGCAGTTACGGGACAGGATTCCAAGAGACCCAGTACTTC
D: TRBD1; V: TRBV2; length: 17; size: NA; J: TRBJ2-6; CDR3: CASLDRGLFSGANVLTF; DNA: TGTGCCAGCCTGGACAGGGGGCTATTCTCTGGGGCCAACGTCCTGACTTTC
D: NA; V: TRBV27; length: 13; size: once; J: TRBJ1-5; CDR3: CASSPGLYQPQHF; DNA: TGTGCCAGCAGTCCGGGACTTTATCAGCCCCAGCATTTT
D: NA; V: TRBV18; length: 13; size: NA; J: TRBJ2-7; CDR3: CASSPGGGYEQYF; DNA: TGTGCCAGCTCACCAGGGGGCGGCTACGAGCAGTACTTC
D: TRBD1; V: TRBV6-1; length: 16; size: NA; J: TRBJ1-1; CDR3: CASSGIDRGPNTEAFF; DNA: TGTGCCAGCAGTGGTATTGACAGGGGGCCGAACACTGAAGCTTTCTTT
D: TRBD1; V: TRBV18; length: 14; size: NA; J: TRBJ2-4; CDR3: CASSPDRGTNIQYF; DNA: TGTGCCAGCTCACCCGACAGGGGAACAAACATTCAGTACTTC
D: NA; V: TRBV10-2; length: 16; size: NA; J: TRBJ2-7; CDR3: CASSESDTSFSYEQYF; DNA: TGCGCCAGCAGTGAGTCGGACACCTCTTTCTCCTACGAGCAGTACTTC
D: TRBD1; V: TRBV30; length: 13; size: NA; J: TRBJ1-2; CDR3: CAHQQGDSYGYTF; DNA: TGTGCCCACCAACAGGGGGATTCGTATGGCTACACCTTC
D: TRBD2; V: TRBV4-1; length: 18; size: NA; J: TRBJ2-1; CDR3: CASSQVDMGLAGGNEQFF; DNA: TGCGCCAGCAGCCAAGTTGACATGGGACTAGCGGGTGGCAATGAGCAGTTCTTC
D: NA; V: TRBV27; length: 15; size: NA; J: TRBJ1-5; CDR3: CASSFLAGANQPQHF; DNA: TGTGCCAGCAGTTTTCTGGCAGGGGCGAATCAGCCCCAGCATTTT
D: NA; V: TRBV7-2; length: 16; size: NA; J: TRBJ2-5; CDR3: CASSHRPRDYQETQYF; DNA: TGTGCCAGCAGCCACCGCCCCCGGGACTACCAAGAGACCCAGTACTTC
D: TRBD1; V: TRBV7-9; length: 16; size: NA; J: TRBJ1-4; CDR3: CASSLGDRATNEKLFF; DNA: TGTGCCAGCAGCTTAGGAGACAGGGCTACTAATGAAAAACTGTTTTTT
D: NA; V: TRBV5-1; length: 20; size: NA; J: TRBJ2-6; CDR3: CASSLEMAGGPTTGANVLTF; DNA: TGCGCCAGCAGCTTGGAAATGGCCGGGGGTCCAACGACTGGGGCCAACGTCCTGACTTTC
D: NA; V: TRBV30; length: 14; size: once; J: TRBJ2-7; CDR3: CAWRTGTSSYEQYF; DNA: TGTGCCTGGAGGACGGGAACTTCCTCCTACGAGCAGTACTTC
D: TRBD1; V: TRBV19; length: 15; size: NA; J: TRBJ2-3; CDR3: CASSMDRGGTDTQYF; DNA: TGTGCCAGTAGTATGGACAGGGGGGGAACAGATACGCAGTATTTT
D: TRBD2; V: TRBV30; length: 13; size: few; J: TRBJ2-7; CDR3: CAWNRGLASEQYF; DNA: TGTGCCTGGAATAGGGGACTAGCTTCCGAGCAGTACTTC
D: TRBD1; V: TRBV28; length: 17; size: NA; J: TRBJ2-5; CDR3: CASSPLGQGASSRSQYF; DNA: TGTGCCAGCAGTCCACTTGGACAGGGGGCTTCTTCCCGGTCCCAGTACTTC
D: TRBD2; V: TRBV5-1; length: 15; size: NA; J: TRBJ2-7; CDR3: CASSFLAGGSYEQYF; DNA: TGCGCCAGCAGCTTTCTAGCGGGAGGCTCCTACGAGCAGTACTTC
D: TRBD2; V: TRBV28; length: 15; size: NA; J: TRBJ2-7; CDR3: CASSPTSGRWYEQYF; DNA: TGTGCCAGCAGCCCCACTAGCGGTCGGTGGTACGAGCAGTACTTC
D: TRBD2; V: TRBV19; length: 15; size: NA; J: TRBJ2-7; CDR3: CASSIAIAGAGEQYF; DNA: TGTGCCAGTAGTATAGCGATAGCGGGAGCGGGCGAGCAGTACTTC
D: NA; V: TRBV6-6; length: 13; size: NA; J: TRBJ1-2; CDR3: CASKTGVNYGYTF; DNA: TGTGCCAGCAAAACAGGAGTCAACTATGGCTACACCTTC
D: TRBD2; V: TRBV10-3; length: 14; size: NA; J: TRBJ2-5; CDR3: CAISEGGELWSQYF; DNA: TGTGCCATCAGTGAGGGGGGGGAGCTTTGGTCCCAGTACTTC
D: TRBD2; V: TRBV19; length: 14; size: NA; J: TRBJ2-1; CDR3: CASSMGLAGYEQFF; DNA: TGTGCCAGTAGTATGGGACTAGCGGGGTATGAGCAGTTCTTC
D: NA; V: TRBV28; length: 17; size: NA; J: TRBJ1-2; CDR3: CASSSYGGNRANYGYTF; DNA: TGTGCCAGCAGTTCCTACGGGGGGAACCGGGCCAACTATGGCTACACCTTC
D: NA; V: TRBV2; length: 12; size: NA; J: TRBJ2-7; CDR3: CASSESSYEQYF; DNA: TGTGCCAGCAGTGAATCATCCTACGAGCAGTACTTC
D: NA; V: TRBV7-8; length: 16; size: NA; J: TRBJ2-2; CDR3: CASSLIMTWSTGELFF; DNA: TGTGCCAGCAGCTTAATAATGACCTGGAGCACCGGGGAGCTGTTTTTT
D: NA; V: TRBV6-5; length: 14; size: NA; J: TRBJ1-5; CDR3: CASSPRVSNQPQHF; DNA: TGTGCCAGCAGCCCCAGGGTGAGCAATCAGCCCCAGCATTTT
D: NA; V: TRBV7-9; length: 13; size: NA; J: TRBJ1-1; CDR3: CASSLRGNTEAFF; DNA: TGTGCCAGCAGCTTAAGGGGGAACACTGAAGCTTTCTTT
D: TRBD1; V: TRBV28; length: 15; size: once; J: TRBJ2-7; CDR3: CASSPLDRDPHEQYF; DNA: TGTGCCAGCAGTCCTCTGGACAGGGACCCCCACGAGCAGTACTTC
D: NA; V: TRBV7-8; length: 13; size: NA; J: TRBJ2-5; CDR3: CASSTGQKETQYF; DNA: TGTGCCAGCAGCACCGGACAGAAAGAGACCCAGTACTTC
D: NA; V: TRBV2; length: 14; size: few; J: TRBJ1-1; CDR3: CASSDGRGDTEAFF; DNA: TGTGCCAGCAGTGACGGGCGGGGGGACACTGAAGCTTTCTTT
D: TRBD1; V: TRBV18; length: 14; size: NA; J: TRBJ1-5; CDR3: CASSRGQGGQPQHF; DNA: TGTGCCAGCTCACGGGGACAGGGCGGTCAGCCCCAGCATTTT
D: NA; V: TRBV19; length: 17; size: NA; J: TRBJ2-1; CDR3: CASSMRQRPSSYNEQFF; DNA: TGTGCCAGTAGTATGCGCCAGCGTCCTAGCTCCTACAATGAGCAGTTCTTC
D: NA; V: TRBV30; length: 14; size: NA; J: TRBJ1-1; CDR3: CAGGRELMNTEAFF; DNA: TGTGCCGGAGGAAGGGAATTGATGAACACTGAAGCTTTCTTT